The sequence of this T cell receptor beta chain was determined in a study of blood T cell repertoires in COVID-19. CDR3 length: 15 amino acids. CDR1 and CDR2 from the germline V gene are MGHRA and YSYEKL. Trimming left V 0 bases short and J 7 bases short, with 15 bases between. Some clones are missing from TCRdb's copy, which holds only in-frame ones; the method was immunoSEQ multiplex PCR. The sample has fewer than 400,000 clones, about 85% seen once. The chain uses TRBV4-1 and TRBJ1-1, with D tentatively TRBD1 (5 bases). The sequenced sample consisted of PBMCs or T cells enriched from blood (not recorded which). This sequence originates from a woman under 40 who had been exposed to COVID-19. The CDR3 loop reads CASSQDRGGLYEAFF. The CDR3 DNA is TGCGCCAGCAGCCAAGATCGCGGGGGACTTTATGAAGCTTTCTTT.